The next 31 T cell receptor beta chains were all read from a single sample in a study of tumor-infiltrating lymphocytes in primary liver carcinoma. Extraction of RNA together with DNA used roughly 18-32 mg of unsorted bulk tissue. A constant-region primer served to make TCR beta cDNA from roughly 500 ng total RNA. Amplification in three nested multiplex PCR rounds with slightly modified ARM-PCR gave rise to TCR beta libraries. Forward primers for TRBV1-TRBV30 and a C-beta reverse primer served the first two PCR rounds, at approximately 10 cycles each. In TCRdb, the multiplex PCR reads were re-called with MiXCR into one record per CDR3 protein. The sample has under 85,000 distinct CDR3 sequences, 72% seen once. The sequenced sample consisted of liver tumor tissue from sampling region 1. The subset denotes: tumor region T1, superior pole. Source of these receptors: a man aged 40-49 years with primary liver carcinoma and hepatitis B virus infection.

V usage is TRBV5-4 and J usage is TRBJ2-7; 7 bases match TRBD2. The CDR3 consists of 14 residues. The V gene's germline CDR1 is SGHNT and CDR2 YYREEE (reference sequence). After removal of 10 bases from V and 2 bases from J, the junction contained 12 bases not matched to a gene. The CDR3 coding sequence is TGTGCCGGCAACTCGGGGAGGGGTGCCTACGAGCAGTACTTC. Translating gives CAGNSGRGAYEQYF. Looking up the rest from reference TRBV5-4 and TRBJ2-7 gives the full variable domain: ETGVTQSPTHLIKTRGQQVTLRCSSQSGHNTVSWYQQALGQGPQFIFQYYREEENGRGNFPPRFSGLQFPNYSSELNVNALELDDSALYLCAGNSGRGAYEQYFGPGTRLTVT.

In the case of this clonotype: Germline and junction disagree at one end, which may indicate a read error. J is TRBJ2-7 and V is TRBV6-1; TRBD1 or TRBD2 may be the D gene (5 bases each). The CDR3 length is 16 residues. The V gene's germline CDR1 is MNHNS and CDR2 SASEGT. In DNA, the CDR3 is TGTGCCAGCAGTGAAACACGAGGGGTGCGAGAGGCCGAGCAGTATTTC. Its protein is CASSETRGVREAEQYF.

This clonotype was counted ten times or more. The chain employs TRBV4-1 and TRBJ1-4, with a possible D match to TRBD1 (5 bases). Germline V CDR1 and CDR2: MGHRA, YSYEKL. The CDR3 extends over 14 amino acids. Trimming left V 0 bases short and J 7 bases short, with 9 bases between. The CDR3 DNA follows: TGCGCCAGCAGCCAAGAGGAGGGGCGTGAAAAACTGTTTTTT. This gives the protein CASSQEEGREKLFF.

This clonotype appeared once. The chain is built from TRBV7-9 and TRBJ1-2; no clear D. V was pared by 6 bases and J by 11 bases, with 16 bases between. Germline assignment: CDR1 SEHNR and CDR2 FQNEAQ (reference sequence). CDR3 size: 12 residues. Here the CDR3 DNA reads TGTGCCAGCAGACGTGTGGGAGCCGGTTACACCTTC. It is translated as CASRRVGAGYTF. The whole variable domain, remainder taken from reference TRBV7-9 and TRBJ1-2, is DTGVSQNPRHKITKRGQNVTFRCDPISEHNRLYWYRQTLGQGPEFLTYFQNEAQLEKSRLLSDRFSAERPKGSFSTLEIQRTEQGDSAMYLCASRRVGAGYTFGSGTRLTVV.

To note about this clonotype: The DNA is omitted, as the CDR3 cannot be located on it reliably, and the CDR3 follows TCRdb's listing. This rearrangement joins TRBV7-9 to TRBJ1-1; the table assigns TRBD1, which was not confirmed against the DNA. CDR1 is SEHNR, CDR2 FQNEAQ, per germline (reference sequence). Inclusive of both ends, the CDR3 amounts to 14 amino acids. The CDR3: CASSFGHGNTEAFF.

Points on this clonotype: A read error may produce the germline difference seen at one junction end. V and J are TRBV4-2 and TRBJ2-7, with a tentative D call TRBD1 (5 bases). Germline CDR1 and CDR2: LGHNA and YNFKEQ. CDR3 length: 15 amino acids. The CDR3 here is CASSQERTISYEQYF. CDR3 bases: TGTGCCAGCAGTCAAGAACGGACAATATCCTACGAGCAGTACTTC.

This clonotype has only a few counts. This CDR3 is CASRSLRDTDTQYF. CDR3 in DNA: TGTGCCAGCCGCTCCTTAAGGGACACAGATACGCAGTATTTT. This chain uses TRBV2 with TRBJ2-3; D gene uncertain. With 8 bases removed from V and 2 bases from J, the gap between germline ends came to 14 bases. CDR1 is SNHLY, CDR2 FYNNEI, per germline. The CDR3 sequence is 14 residues long.

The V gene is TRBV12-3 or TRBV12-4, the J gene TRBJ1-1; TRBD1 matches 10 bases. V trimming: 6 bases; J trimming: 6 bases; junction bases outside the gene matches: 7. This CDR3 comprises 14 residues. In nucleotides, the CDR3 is TGTGCCAGCAGCCGGGACAGGGGCCACCCTGAAGCTTTCTTT. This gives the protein CASSRDRGHPEAFF.

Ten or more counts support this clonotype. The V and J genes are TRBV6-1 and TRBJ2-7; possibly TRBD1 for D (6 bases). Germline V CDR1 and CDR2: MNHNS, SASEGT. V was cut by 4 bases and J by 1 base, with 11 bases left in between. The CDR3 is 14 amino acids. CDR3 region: CASSGQEGSYEQYF. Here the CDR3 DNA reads TGTGCCAGCAGTGGACAGGAAGGGTCCTACGAGCAGTACTTC.

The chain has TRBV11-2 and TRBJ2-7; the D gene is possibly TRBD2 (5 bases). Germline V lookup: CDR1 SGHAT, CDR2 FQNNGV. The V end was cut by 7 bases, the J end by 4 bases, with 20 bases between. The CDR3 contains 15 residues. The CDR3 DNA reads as TGTGCCAGCACCTCCTTGGAAGCGGCCCATTACGAGCAGTACTTC. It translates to CASTSLEAAHYEQYF.

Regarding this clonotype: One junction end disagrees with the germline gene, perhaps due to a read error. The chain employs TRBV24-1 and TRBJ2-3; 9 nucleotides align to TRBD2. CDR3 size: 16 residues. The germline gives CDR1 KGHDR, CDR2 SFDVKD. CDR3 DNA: TGTGCCACCAGTGATATAGCGGGAGTAGTCCCGGATACGCAGTGTTTT. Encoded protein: CATSDIAGVVPDTQCF.

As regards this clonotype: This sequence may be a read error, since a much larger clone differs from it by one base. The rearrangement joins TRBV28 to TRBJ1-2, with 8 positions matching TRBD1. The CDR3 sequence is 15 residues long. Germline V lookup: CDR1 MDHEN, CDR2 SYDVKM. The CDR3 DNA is TGTGCCAACAGTATAACAGGGGGTTCGTTCTATGGCTACACCTTC. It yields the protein CANSITGGSFYGYTF.

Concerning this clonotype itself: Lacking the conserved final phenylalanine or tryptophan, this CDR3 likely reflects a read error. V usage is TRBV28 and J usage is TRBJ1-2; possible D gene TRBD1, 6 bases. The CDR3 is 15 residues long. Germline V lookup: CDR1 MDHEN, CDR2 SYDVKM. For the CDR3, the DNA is TGCGCCTCCTACTCGAGGGGGTTCCTCGACTATGGCTACACCTTA. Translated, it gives CASYSRGFLDYGYTL.

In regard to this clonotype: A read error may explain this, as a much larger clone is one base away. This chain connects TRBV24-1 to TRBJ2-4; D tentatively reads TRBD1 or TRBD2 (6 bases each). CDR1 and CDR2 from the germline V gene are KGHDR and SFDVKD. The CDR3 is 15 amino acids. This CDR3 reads CATSDPRGDKNTQYF. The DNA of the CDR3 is TGTGCCACCAGTGACCCTAGGGGGGACAAAAACACTCAGTACTTC.

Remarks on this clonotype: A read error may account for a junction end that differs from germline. The CDR3 loop is CASSHAGRDKYIQYF. The CDR3 region has the DNA TGTGCCAGCAGCCACGCGGGACGCGACAAATACATTCAGTACTTC. The J gene is TRBJ2-4, the V gene TRBV28; D is possibly TRBD2 (6 bases). This CDR3 has 15 amino acids. Germline V gives CDR1 MDHEN, CDR2 SYDVKM.

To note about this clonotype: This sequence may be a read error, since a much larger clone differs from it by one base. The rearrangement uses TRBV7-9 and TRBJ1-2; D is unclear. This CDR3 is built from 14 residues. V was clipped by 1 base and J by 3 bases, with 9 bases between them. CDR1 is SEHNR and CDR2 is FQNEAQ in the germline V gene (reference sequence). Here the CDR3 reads CASSLGASDYGYTF. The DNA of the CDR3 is TGTGCCAGCAGCTTAGGGGCGTCTGACTATGGCTACACCTTC. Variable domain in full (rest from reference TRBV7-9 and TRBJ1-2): DTGVSQNPRHKITKRGQNVTFRCDPISEHNRLYWYRQTLGQGPEFLTYFQNEAQLEKSRLLSDRFSAERPKGSFSTLEIQRTEQGDSAMYLCASSLGASDYGYTFGSGTRLTVV.

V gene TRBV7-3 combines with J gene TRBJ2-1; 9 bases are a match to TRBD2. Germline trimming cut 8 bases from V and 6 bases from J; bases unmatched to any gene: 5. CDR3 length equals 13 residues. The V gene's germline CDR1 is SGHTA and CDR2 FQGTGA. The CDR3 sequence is CASATSGRNEQFF. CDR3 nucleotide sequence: TGTGCCAGCGCGACTAGCGGCCGCAATGAGCAGTTCTTC.

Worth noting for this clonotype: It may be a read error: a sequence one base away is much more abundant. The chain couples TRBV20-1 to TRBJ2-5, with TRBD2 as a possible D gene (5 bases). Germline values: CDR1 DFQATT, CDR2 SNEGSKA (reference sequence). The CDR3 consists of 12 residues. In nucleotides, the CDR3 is TGCAGCGTCGTGCCGGGAACGGAGACCCAGTGCTTC. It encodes CSVVPGTETQCF.

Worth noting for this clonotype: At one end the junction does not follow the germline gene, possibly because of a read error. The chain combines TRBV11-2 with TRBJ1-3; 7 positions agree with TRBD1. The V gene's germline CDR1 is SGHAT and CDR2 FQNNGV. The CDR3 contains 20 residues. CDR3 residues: CASSLAYYRDRYSSGNTIYF. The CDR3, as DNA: TGTGCCAGCAGCTTAGCTTATTACCGGGACAGATATTCCTCTGGAAACACTATATATTTT.

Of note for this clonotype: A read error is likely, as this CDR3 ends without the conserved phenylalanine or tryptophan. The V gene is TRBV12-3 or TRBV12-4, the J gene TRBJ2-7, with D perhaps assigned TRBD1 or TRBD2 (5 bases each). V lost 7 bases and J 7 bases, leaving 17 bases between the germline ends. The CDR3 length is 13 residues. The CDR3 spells CASMPMGEQEQYL. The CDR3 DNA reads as TGTGCCAGCATGCCCATGGGGGAGCAAGAGCAGTACCTC.

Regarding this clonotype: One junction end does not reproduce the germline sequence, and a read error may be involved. CDR3 sequence: CVSSLDRGELFF. For the CDR3, the DNA is TGTGTCAGCAGTTTGGACAGGGGGGAGTTGTTTTTT. The J gene is TRBJ2-2, the V gene TRBV12-3 or TRBV12-4, with TRBD1 matching 10 bases. The length of the CDR3 is 12 residues.

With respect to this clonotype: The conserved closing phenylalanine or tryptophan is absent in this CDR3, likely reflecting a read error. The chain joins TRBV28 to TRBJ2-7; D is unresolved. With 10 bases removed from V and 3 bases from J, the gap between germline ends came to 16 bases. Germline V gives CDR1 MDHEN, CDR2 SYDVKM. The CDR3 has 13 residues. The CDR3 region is CAISRQLVYEQYL. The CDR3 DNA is TGTGCCATCTCCCGCCAACTCGTCTACGAGCAGTACCTC.

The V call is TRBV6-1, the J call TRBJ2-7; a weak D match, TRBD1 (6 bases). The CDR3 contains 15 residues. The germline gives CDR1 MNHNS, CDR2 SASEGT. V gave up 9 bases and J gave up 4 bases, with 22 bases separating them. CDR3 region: CASRLGHGAKYEQYF. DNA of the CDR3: TGTGCCAGTAGGCTGGGACATGGGGCAAAGTACGAGCAGTACTTC.

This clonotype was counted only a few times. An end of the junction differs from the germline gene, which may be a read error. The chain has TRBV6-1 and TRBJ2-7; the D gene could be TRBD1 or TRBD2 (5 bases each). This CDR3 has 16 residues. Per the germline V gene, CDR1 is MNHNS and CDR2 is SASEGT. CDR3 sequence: CVSSETRGARGAEQYF. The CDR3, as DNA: TGTGTCAGCAGTGAAACACGAGGAGCGCGAGGGGCCGAGCAGTACTTC.

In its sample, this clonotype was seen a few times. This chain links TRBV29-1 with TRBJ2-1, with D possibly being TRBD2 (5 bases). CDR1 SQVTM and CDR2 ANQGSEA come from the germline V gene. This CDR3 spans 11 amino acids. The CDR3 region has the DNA TGCAGTGCATGGGTTGCGGGTGAGCAGTTCTTC. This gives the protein CSAWVAGEQFF.

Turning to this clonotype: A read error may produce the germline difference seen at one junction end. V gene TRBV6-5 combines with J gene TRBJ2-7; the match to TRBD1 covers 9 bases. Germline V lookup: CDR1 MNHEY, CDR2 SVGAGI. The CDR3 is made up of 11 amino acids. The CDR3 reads CARSSGQGQYF. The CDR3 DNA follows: TGTGCCAGAAGTTCGGGACAGGGTCAGTATTTC.

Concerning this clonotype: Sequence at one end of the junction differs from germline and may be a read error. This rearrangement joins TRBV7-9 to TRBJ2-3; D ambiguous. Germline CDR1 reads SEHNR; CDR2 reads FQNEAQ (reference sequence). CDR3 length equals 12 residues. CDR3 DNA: TGTGCCATCAGCCGCGGCACAGATACGCAGTATTTT. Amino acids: CAISRGTDTQYF.

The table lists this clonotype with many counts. Written as DNA, the CDR3 is TGCGCCAGCAGCACGGGGGGCAACTGGGAGCAGTACTTC. Translating gives CASSTGGNWEQYF. V gene TRBV5-1 combines with J gene TRBJ2-7; possible D gene TRBD2, 7 bases. This CDR3 spans 13 amino acids. Trimming took 4 bases from V and 7 from J, leaving 15 bases between them. CDR1 SGHRS and CDR2 YFSETQ come from the germline V gene. The full variable domain, in which reference TRBV5-1 and TRBJ2-7 provide the parts outside the CDR3, is KAGVTQTPRYLIKTRGQQVTLSCSPISGHRSVSWYQQTPGQGLQFLFEYFSETQRNKGNFPGRFSGRQFSNSRSEMNVSTLELGDSALYLCASSTGGNWEQYFGPGTRLTVT.

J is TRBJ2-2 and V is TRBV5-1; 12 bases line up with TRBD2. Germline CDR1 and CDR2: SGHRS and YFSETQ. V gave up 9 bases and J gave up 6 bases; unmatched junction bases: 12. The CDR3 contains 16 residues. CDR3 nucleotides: TGCGCCAACCGCTCCCTGACTAGCGGGAGCTCCGGGGAGCTGTTTTTT. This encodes CANRSLTSGSSGELFF.

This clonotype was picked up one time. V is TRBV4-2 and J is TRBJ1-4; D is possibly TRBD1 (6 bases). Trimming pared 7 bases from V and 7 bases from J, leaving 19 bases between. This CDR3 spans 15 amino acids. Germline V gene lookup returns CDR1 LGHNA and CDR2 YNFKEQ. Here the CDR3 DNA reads TGTGCCAGCAACCAGGACCAGGGGTTCGGTGAAAAACTGTTTTTT. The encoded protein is CASNQDQGFGEKLFF.

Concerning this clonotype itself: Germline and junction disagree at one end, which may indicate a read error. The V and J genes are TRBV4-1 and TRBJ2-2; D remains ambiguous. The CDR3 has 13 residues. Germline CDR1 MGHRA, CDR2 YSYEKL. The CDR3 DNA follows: TGCGCCAGCAGCCAAGGACAAGGCGATGAGCTGTTTTTC. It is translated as CASSQGQGDELFF.